These 27 T cell receptor beta chains came from one sample sequenced in a study of CD8+ T cells in alopecia areata. Lesional scalp punch biopsies and peripheral blood came from alopecia areata patients. Following extraction, RNA underwent reverse transcription to cDNA, which served as the sequencing template. TCRdb's copy holds only in-frame clones and misses some; the assay was immunoSEQ multiplex PCR. The table records 7,500 to 9,500 clones, approximately 50% of them present only once. This sample comprised skin, obtained at week 0. These TCRs come from a human donor with alopecia areata.

J is TRBJ2-3 and V is TRBV7-9, with 9 bases that match TRBD1. Germline values: CDR1 SEHNR, CDR2 FQNEAQ (reference sequence). The J segment lost 4 bases and the V segment lost 4 bases, leaving 6 bases of the junction unmatched. This CDR3 is 15 amino acids long. This CDR3 is CASSSGQGPSDTQYF. The CDR3 DNA reads as TGTGCCAGCAGCTCGGGACAGGGTCCCTCAGATACGCAGTATTTT.

This clone turned up a few times. The chain is built from TRBV5-1 and TRBJ2-7; a weak D match, TRBD1 (6 bases). Trimming left V 2 bases short and J 0 bases short, with 18 bases between. Per germline, CDR1 SGHRS and CDR2 YFSETQ. The CDR3 extends over 17 amino acids. The CDR3 DNA follows: TGCGCCAGCAGCTTTTCACCCGACAGGTCCCTCTCCTACGAGCAGTACTTC. Its protein is CASSFSPDRSLSYEQYF.

J is TRBJ2-3 and V is TRBV10-3; 8 bases match TRBD1. The CDR3 has 14 residues. V trimming: 6 bases; J trimming: 4 bases; junction bases outside the gene matches: 6. The V gene's germline CDR1 is ENHRY and CDR2 SYGVKD. The CDR3 region is CAIRPGTGPDTQYF. Here the CDR3 DNA reads TGTGCCATCAGGCCCGGGACAGGCCCAGATACGCAGTATTTT.

This rearrangement joins TRBV19 to TRBJ2-5, with a weak D call TRBD2 (6 bases). This CDR3 spans 14 amino acids. Germline V lookup: CDR1 LNHDA, CDR2 SQIVND (reference sequence). The V and J ends lost 3 bases and 5 bases respectively, with 13 bases between them. The CDR3 DNA follows: TGTGCCAGTAGTATCAACCCCCGGGGGGAGACCCAGTACTTC. Its translation is CASSINPRGETQYF.

The chain recombines TRBV18 with TRBJ1-4; no definite D call. The CDR3 contains 13 residues. CDR1 is KGHSH, CDR2 LQKENI, per germline. The germline V and J ends were trimmed by 6 bases and 8 bases, with 13 bases remaining between them. Here the CDR3 reads CASSGSDGEKLFF. The CDR3 DNA reads as TGTGCCAGCTCCGGGTCGGACGGGGAAAAACTGTTTTTT.

The chain couples TRBV7-8 to TRBJ2-7; 8 bases are shared with TRBD2. V gave up 2 bases and J gave up 4 bases; unmatched junction bases: 4. The length of the CDR3 is 14 residues. Germline CDR1 and CDR2: SGHVS and FQNEAQ. CDR3: CASSLRGGLYEQYF. The CDR3 DNA reads as TGTGCCAGCAGCTTACGCGGGGGGTTATACGAGCAGTACTTC.

The V call is TRBV29-1, the J call TRBJ1-1, with D possibly matching TRBD1 (5 bases). V shed 7 bases and J shed 1 base, with 13 bases lying between them. Germline loops: CDR1 SQVTM, CDR2 ANQGSEA. The CDR3 sequence is 13 residues long. In nucleotides, the CDR3 is TGCAGCGGCGGCCCGGGGGGGAACACTGAAGCTTTCTTT. It translates to CSGGPGGNTEAFF.

This chain links TRBV7-2 with TRBJ2-3; 7 positions match TRBD1. This CDR3 has 15 residues. With V trimmed by 4 bases and J by 1 base, 5 bases remained unmatched. Germline lookup yields CDR1 SGHTA and CDR2 FQGNSA. The CDR3 nucleotides read TGTGCCAGCAGCTCGGGACAGTTCGGCACAGATACGCAGTATTTT. Its translation is CASSSGQFGTDTQYF. Combining the CDR3 with reference TRBV7-2 and TRBJ2-3 gives the whole variable domain GAGVSQSPSNKVTEKGKDVELRCDPISGHTALYWYRQSLGQGLEFLIYFQGNSAPDKSGLPSDRFSAERTGGSVSTLTIQRTQQEDSAVYLCASSSGQFGTDTQYFGPGTRLTVL.

This sequence joins TRBV30 and TRBJ2-7; 9 bases map to TRBD1. Germline values: CDR1 GTSNPN, CDR2 SVGIG (reference sequence). The CDR3 contains 17 residues. Trimming took 8 bases from V and 0 from J; bases not matched to a gene: 17. DNA of the CDR3: TGTGCCGGATCCGGGACAGGGACGTACCGGAGCTCCTACGAGCAGTACTTC. Protein: CAGSGTGTYRSSYEQYF.

V is TRBV6-5 and J is TRBJ1-5, with D tentatively TRBD1 (6 bases). Trimming took 6 bases from V and 5 from J, leaving 11 bases between them. The germline V gene encodes CDR1 MNHEY and CDR2 SVGAGI. This CDR3 is built from 13 residues. Here the CDR3 DNA reads TGTGCCAGCAGATACAGGGAGGATCAGCCCCAGCATTTT. It is translated as CASRYREDQPQHF.

This chain links TRBV9 with TRBJ1-4; D is ambiguous. The CDR3 runs to 15 residues. Germline V gene sequence: CDR1 SGDLS, CDR2 YYNGEE. The germline V and J ends were trimmed by 4 bases and 4 bases, with 14 bases remaining between them. The CDR3 is CASSPRRESNEKLFF. The CDR3 coding sequence is TGTGCCAGCAGCCCCCGGAGGGAAAGTAATGAAAAACTGTTTTTT.

J is TRBJ2-6 and V is TRBV4-2, with unresolved D. Trimming removed 1 base from V and 0 bases from J, with 1 base in between. CDR1 is LGHNA and CDR2 is YNFKEQ in the germline V gene. The CDR3 is made up of 14 amino acids. In DNA form, the CDR3 reads TGTGCCAGCAGCCAAGCCTCTGGGGCCAACGTCCTGACTTTC. As protein: CASSQASGANVLTF.

The chain joins TRBV19 to TRBJ2-3, with TRBD2 matching 11 bases. V was pared by 5 bases and J by 3 bases, with 7 bases of the junction left unmatched. The CDR3 length is 16 residues. Germline CDR1 and CDR2: LNHDA and SQIVND (reference sequence). This CDR3 reads CASSSPSSGRTDTQYF. CDR3 DNA: TGTGCCAGTAGTTCCCCATCTAGCGGGAGGACAGATACGCAGTATTTT. The full variable domain, in which reference TRBV19 and TRBJ2-3 provide the parts outside the CDR3, is DGGITQSPKYLFRKEGQNVTLSCEQNLNHDAMYWYRQDPGQGLRLIYYSQIVNDFQKGDIAEGYSVSREKKESFPLTVTSAQKNPTAFYLCASSSPSSGRTDTQYFGPGTRLTVL.

Here the CDR3 DNA reads TGTGCCAGCAGCGTAGAGGCGGGAGGGCAAGGTAATGAGCAGTTCTTC. This sequence encodes CASSVEAGGQGNEQFF. The V call is TRBV9, the J call TRBJ2-1; 9 positions match TRBD2. V was clipped by 0 bases and J by 7 bases; unmatched bases: 8. The V gene's germline CDR1 is SGDLS and CDR2 YYNGEE. The length of the CDR3 is 16 residues.

The chain carries TRBV2 and TRBJ2-6; no definite D call. The CDR3 loop spans 15 amino acids. V lost 6 bases and J lost 2, with 11 bases in between. Per the germline V gene, CDR1 is SNHLY and CDR2 is FYNNEI. The CDR3 loop reads CASRAVSTGANVLTF. CDR3 bases: TGTGCCAGCAGGGCCGTTAGTACTGGGGCCAACGTCCTGACTTTC.

This chain links TRBV4-3 with TRBJ2-7; D remains unclear. In germline, CDR1 is LGHNA, CDR2 YSLEER. Trimming removed 4 bases from V and 0 bases from J, with 4 bases in between. CDR3 size: 12 residues. CDR3 sequence: CASSLGSYEQYF. CDR3 in DNA: TGCGCCAGCAGCCTCGGCTCCTACGAGCAGTACTTC.

Within the sample, this clone is medium-sized. The chain has TRBV28 and TRBJ2-7; tentatively, D is TRBD1 (6 bases). The CDR3 sequence is 15 residues long. With 5 bases removed from V and 5 bases from J, the gap between germline ends came to 19 bases. Germline CDR1 and CDR2: MDHEN and SYDVKM. CDR3 residues: CASSRGTTGTHEQYF. The CDR3 DNA sequence: TGTGCCAGCAGTCGAGGGACCACAGGGACCCACGAGCAGTACTTC. Variable domain in full (rest from reference TRBV28 and TRBJ2-7): DVKVTQSSRYLVKRTGEKVFLECVQDMDHENMFWYRQDPGLGLRLIYFSYDVKMKEKGDIPEGYSVSREKKERFSLILESASTNQTSMYLCASSRGTTGTHEQYFGPGTRLTVT.

This clone has more than one count but fewer than ten. The V call is TRBV13, the J call TRBJ2-5; possibly TRBD2 for D (5 bases). The CDR3 has 15 amino acids. CDR1 and CDR2 (germline): PRHDT, FYEKMQ (reference sequence). V was clipped by 3 bases and J by 0 bases, with 11 bases between them. The DNA of the CDR3 is TGTGCCAGCAGCTTTCGAGCGGTGTACCAAGAGACCCAGTACTTC. This translates into CASSFRAVYQETQYF.

This clone was seen a few times. This rearrangement joins TRBV2 to TRBJ2-5; 10 bases agree with TRBD2. Per germline, CDR1 SNHLY and CDR2 FYNNEI. The V gene end was trimmed by 3 bases and the J gene end by 2 bases; junction bases not matched to a gene: 3. CDR3 length: 15 residues. In DNA, the CDR3 is TGTGCCAGCAGTGATAGGACTAGCGGACAAGAGACCCAGTACTTC. It is translated as CASSDRTSGQETQYF. Drawing the rest from reference TRBV2 and TRBJ2-5, the complete variable domain is EPEVTQTPSHQVTQMGQEVILRCVPISNHLYFYWYRQILGQKVEFLVSFYNNEISEKSEIFDDQFSVERPDGSNFTLKIRSTKLEDSAMYFCASSDRTSGQETQYFGPGTRLLVL.

Of note for this clone: The same CDR3 also results from other DNA sequences found in this sample. The CDR3 protein is CASSFGNTEAFF. The CDR3 nucleotides read TGTGCCAGCAGCTTCGGGAACACTGAAGCTTTCTTT. The chain carries TRBV11-2 and TRBJ1-1; D unresolved. The CDR3 sequence is 12 residues long. In germline, CDR1 is SGHAT, CDR2 FQNNGV. The V gene lost 3 bases and the J gene lost 1 base, with 3 bases spanning the gap.

A word on this clone: This is likely a read error, given that the CDR3 carries no conserved phenylalanine or tryptophan at its end. The chain uses TRBV19 and TRBJ2-7, with 8 bases lining up with TRBD2. The germline gives CDR1 LNHDA, CDR2 SQIVND (reference sequence). The CDR3 runs to 13 residues. The CDR3, as DNA: TGTGCCAGTAGGATAGCGGGAAGATACGAGCAGTACCTC. Protein sequence: CASRIAGRYEQYL.

The chain links TRBV11-2 to TRBJ2-6, with D possibly matching TRBD1 (5 bases). Germline V gene lookup returns CDR1 SGHAT and CDR2 FQNNGV. V was cut by 2 bases and J by 2 bases, with 10 bases left in between. This CDR3 region has 16 residues. CDR3 nucleotides: TGTGCCAGCAGCTTAATAATGGGGCCTGGGGCCAACGTCCTGACTTTC. Translating gives CASSLIMGPGANVLTF.

The sample holds one count of this clone. The chain is built from TRBV19 and TRBJ2-1, with TRBD1 matching over 8 bases. Looked up from germline, CDR1 is LNHDA and CDR2 is SQIVND (reference sequence). Trimming removed 7 bases from V and 0 bases from J; junction bases left unmatched: 5. The CDR3 runs 15 residues. Here the CDR3 DNA reads TGTGCCAGTATGGAGGACAGGGACTCCTACAATGAGCAGTTCTTC. It encodes CASMEDRDSYNEQFF.

The V gene is TRBV19, the J gene TRBJ2-5; D might be TRBD1 or TRBD2, each matching 5 bases. This CDR3 has 14 amino acids. Trimming left V 10 bases short and J 1 base short, with 16 bases between. The germline CDR1 and CDR2 sequences are LNHDA and SQIVND (reference sequence). The CDR3 DNA is TGTGCCACCCGGGACGGTCAATTCCAAGAGACCCAGTACTTC. Amino acid sequence: CATRDGQFQETQYF.

In nucleotides, the CDR3 is TGTGCCAGCAGCCCTTTTCAGCGAGAGACCCAGTACTTC. Amino acid sequence: CASSPFQRETQYF. This rearrangement joins TRBV4-2 to TRBJ2-5, with no clear D. The germline V gene has CDR1 LGHNA and CDR2 YNFKEQ. V was cut by 4 bases and J by 4 bases, with 10 bases left in between. The CDR3 spans 13 residues.

The CDR3 sequence is CASSSKQGRQETQYF. Written as DNA, the CDR3 is TGTGCCAGCAGCTCAAAACAGGGCCGACAAGAGACCCAGTACTTC. The V and J genes are TRBV11-1 and TRBJ2-5; TRBD1 might be the D (6 bases). The CDR3 is made up of 15 amino acids. V lost 4 bases to trimming and J lost 2 bases, with 14 bases between them. CDR1 is SGHAT and CDR2 is FQDESV in the germline V gene (reference sequence). The complete variable domain, with remaining parts taken from reference TRBV11-1 and TRBJ2-5, reads EAEVAQSPRYKITEKSQAVAFWCDPISGHATLYWYRQILGQGPELLVQFQDESVVDDSQLPKDRFSAERLKGVDSTLKIQPAELGDSAMYLCASSSKQGRQETQYFGPGTRLLVL.

This chain connects TRBV15 to TRBJ2-6; 8 bases agree with TRBD1. In germline, CDR1 is LNHNV, CDR2 YYDKDF (reference sequence). V trimming: 0 bases; J trimming: 5 bases; junction bases outside the gene matches: 12. This CDR3 spans 19 amino acids. DNA of the CDR3: TGTGCCACCAGCAGAGATAGCGGTACAGGGGGGCTCTGGGCCAACGTCCTGACTTTC. Its translation: CATSRDSGTGGLWANVLTF.